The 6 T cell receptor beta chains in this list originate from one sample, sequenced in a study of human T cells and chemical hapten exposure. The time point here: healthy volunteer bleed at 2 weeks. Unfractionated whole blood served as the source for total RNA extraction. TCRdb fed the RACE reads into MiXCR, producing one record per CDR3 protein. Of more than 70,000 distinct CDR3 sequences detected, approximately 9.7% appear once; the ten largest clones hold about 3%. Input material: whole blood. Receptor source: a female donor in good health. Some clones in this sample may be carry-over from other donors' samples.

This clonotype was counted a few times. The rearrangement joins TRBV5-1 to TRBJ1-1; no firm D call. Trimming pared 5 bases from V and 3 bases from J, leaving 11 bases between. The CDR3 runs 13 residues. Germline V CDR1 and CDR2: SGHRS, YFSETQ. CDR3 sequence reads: CASRVWEDTEAFF. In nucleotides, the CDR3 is TGCGCCAGCAGGGTGTGGGAGGACACTGAAGCTTTCTTT. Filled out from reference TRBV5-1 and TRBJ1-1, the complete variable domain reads KAGVTQTPRYLIKTRGQQVTLSCSPISGHRSVSWYQQTPGQGLQFLFEYFSETQRNKGNFPGRFSGRQFSNSRSEMNVSTLELGDSALYLCASRVWEDTEAFFGQGTRLTVV.

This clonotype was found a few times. The CDR3 DNA sequence: TGTGCCAGCGGTATGTCTGGGGCCAACGTCCTGACTTTC. Encoded protein: CASGMSGANVLTF. The chain carries TRBV27 and TRBJ2-6; D call uncertain. The CDR3 extends over 13 amino acids. The V end lost 8 bases, the J end lost 1 base, and 6 bases lay between the germline ends. Per germline, CDR1 MNHEY and CDR2 SMNVEV (reference sequence).

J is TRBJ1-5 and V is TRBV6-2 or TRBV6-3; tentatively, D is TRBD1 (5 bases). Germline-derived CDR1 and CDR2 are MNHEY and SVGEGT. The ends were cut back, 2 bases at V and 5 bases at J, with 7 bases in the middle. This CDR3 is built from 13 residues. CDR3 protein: CASSYTGDQPQHF. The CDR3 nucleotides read TGTGCCAGCAGTTACACGGGGGATCAGCCCCAGCATTTT.

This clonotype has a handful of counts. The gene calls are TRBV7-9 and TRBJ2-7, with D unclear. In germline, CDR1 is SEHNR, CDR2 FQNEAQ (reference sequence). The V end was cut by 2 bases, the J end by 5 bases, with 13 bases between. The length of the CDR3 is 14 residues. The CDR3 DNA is TGTGCCAGCAGCTTAATCGGGTCAATAGACGAGCAGTACTTC. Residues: CASSLIGSIDEQYF. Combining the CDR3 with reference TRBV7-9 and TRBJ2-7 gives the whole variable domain DTGVSQNPRHKITKRGQNVTFRCDPISEHNRLYWYRQTLGQGPEFLTYFQNEAQLEKSRLLSDRFSAERPKGSFSTLEIQRTEQGDSAMYLCASSLIGSIDEQYFGPGTRLTVT.

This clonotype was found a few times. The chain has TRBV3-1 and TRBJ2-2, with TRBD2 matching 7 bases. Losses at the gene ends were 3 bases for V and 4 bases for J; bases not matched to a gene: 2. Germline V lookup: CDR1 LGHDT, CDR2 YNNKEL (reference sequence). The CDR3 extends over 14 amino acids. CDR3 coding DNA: TGTGCCAGCAGCCAGGCGGGAGCCACCGGGGAGCTGTTTTTT. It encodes CASSQAGATGELFF.

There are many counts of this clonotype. The CDR3 is CAWSDGFSNQPQHF. The CDR3 DNA is TGTGCCTGGAGTGATGGGTTTAGCAATCAGCCCCAGCATTTT. The chain recombines TRBV30 with TRBJ1-5; no firm D call. The CDR3 spans 14 residues. Germline CDR1 is GTSNPN and CDR2 is SVGIG (reference sequence). With 1 base removed from V and 0 bases from J, the gap between germline ends came to 7 bases. Full variable domain (remainder filled in from reference TRBV30 and TRBJ1-5): SQTIHQWPATLVQPVGSPLSLECTVEGTSNPNLYWYRQAAGRGLQLLFYSVGIGQISSEVPQNLSASRPQDRQFILSSKKLLLSDSGFYLCAWSDGFSNQPQHFGDGTRLSIL.